This T cell receptor beta chain was retrieved from a study of blood T cell repertoires in COVID-19. The overall study: The origin of the acute and convalescent COVID-19 samples was the United States, Italy and Spain.

The data were produced by immunoSEQ multiplex PCR, yet TCRdb's version contains in-frame clones alone and is incomplete. This table has over 85,000 clones, 85% to 90% appearing once. The V segment lost 2 bases and the J segment 5 bases; nucleotides outside the gene matches: 3. CDR1 and CDR2 (germline): SNHLY, FYNNEI. This CDR3 contains 15 residues. The rearrangement uses TRBV2 and TRBJ2-1, with TRBD2 matching 10 bases. This receptor was identified in a man between 60 and 75 years old with acute or convalescent COVID-19. The specimen was peripheral blood. CDR3 DNA: TGTGCCAGCAGTGAAAGAGCGGGAGGGCACAATGAGCAGTTCTTC. Translating it yields CASSERAGGHNEQFF. Supplemented by reference TRBV2 and TRBJ2-1, the full variable domain reads EPEVTQTPSHQVTQMGQEVILRCVPISNHLYFYWYRQILGQKVEFLVSFYNNEISEKSEIFDDQFSVERPDGSNFTLKIRSTKLEDSAMYFCASSERAGGHNEQFFGPGTRLTVL.